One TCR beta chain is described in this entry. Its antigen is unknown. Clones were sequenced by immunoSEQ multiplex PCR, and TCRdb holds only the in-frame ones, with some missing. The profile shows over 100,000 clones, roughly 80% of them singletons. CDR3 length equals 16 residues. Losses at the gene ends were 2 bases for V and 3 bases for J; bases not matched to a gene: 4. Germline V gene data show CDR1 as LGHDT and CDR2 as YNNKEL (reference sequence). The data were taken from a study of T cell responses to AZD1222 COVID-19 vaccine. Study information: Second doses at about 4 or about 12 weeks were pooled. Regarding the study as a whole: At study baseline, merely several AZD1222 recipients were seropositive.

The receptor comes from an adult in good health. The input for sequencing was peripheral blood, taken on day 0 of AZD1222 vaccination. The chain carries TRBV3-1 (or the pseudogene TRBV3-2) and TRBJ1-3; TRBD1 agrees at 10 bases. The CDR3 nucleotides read TGTGCCAGCAGCCAACCGACAGGGGGCGGTGGAAACACCATATATTTT. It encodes CASSQPTGGGGNTIYF.